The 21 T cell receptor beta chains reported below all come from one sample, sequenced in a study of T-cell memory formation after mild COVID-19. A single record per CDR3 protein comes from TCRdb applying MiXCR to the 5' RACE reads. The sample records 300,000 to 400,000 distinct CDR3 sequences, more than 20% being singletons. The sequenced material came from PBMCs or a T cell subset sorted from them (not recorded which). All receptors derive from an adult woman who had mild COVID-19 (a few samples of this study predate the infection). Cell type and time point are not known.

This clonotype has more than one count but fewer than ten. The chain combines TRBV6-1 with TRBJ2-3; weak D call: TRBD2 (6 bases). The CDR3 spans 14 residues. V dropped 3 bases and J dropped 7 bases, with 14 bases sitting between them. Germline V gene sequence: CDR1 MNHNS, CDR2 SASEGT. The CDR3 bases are TGTGCCAGCAGTGATAAAAGGGGACTCCATACGCAGTATTTT. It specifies CASSDKRGLHTQYF.

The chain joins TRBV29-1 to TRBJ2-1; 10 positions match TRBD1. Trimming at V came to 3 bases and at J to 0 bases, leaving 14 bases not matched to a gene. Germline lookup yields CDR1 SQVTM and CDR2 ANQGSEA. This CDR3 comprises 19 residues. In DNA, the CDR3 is TGCAGCGTTGACGAAGGACAGGGGGTCGGGGTTAGCTCCTACAATGAGCAGTTCTTC. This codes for CSVDEGQGVGVSSYNEQFF.

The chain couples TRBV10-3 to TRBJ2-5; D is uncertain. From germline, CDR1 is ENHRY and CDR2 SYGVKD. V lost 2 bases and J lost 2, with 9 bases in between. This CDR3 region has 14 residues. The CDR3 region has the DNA TGTGCCATCAGTGAGGGGCAGGTACAAGAGACCCAGTACTTC. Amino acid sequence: CAISEGQVQETQYF.

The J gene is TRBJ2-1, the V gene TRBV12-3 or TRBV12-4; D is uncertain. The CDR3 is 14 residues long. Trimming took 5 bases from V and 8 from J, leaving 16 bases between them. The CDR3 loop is CASSLMLENHEQFF. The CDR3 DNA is TGTGCCAGCAGTCTAATGCTTGAGAACCATGAGCAGTTCTTC.

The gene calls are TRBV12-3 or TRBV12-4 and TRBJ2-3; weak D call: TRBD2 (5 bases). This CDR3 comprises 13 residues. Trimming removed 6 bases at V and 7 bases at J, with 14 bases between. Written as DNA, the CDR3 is TGTGCCAGCAGGTTCGAGGGTTTTTATACGCAGTATTTT. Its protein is CASRFEGFYTQYF.

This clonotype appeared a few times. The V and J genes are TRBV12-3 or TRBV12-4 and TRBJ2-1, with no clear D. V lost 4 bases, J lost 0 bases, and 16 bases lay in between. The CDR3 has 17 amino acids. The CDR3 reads CASSSGLEPVSYNEQFF. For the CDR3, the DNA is TGTGCCAGCAGTTCTGGCCTCGAGCCCGTCTCCTACAATGAGCAGTTCTTC.

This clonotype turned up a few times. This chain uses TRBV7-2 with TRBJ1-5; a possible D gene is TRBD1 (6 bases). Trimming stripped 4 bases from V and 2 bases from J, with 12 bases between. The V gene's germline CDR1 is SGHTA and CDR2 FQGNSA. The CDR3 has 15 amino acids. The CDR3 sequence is CASSYQAGGNQPQHF. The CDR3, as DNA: TGTGCCAGCAGCTACCAGGCAGGGGGCAATCAGCCCCAGCATTTT.

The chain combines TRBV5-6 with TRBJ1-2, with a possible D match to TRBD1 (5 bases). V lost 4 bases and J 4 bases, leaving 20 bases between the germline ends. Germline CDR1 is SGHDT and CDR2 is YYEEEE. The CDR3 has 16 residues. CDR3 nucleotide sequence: TGTGCCAGCAGCATTGACAGCCGCCCTCAGTCCTATGGCTACACCTTC. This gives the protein CASSIDSRPQSYGYTF.

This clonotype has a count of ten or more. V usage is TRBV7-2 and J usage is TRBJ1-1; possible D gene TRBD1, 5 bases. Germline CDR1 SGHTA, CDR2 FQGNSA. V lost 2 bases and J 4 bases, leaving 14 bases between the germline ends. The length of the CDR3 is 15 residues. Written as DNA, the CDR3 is TGTGCCAGCAGCTTATCATCGGGGCCGAGCACTGAAGCTTTCTTT. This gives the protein CASSLSSGPSTEAFF.

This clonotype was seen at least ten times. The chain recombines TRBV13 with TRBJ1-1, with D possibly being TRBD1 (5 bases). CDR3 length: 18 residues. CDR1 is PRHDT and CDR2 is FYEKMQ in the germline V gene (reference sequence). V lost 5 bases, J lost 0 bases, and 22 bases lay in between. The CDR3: CASSGAGTFLGLNTEAFF. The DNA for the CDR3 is TGTGCCAGCAGCGGCGCCGGGACGTTCCTGGGGCTGAACACTGAAGCTTTCTTT.

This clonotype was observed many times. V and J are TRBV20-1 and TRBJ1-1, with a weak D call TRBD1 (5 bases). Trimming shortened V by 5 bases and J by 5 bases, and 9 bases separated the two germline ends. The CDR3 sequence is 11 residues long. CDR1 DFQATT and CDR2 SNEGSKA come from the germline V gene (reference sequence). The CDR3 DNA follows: TGCAGTGCTGGGGGGTGGACTGAAGCTTTCTTT. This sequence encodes CSAGGWTEAFF.

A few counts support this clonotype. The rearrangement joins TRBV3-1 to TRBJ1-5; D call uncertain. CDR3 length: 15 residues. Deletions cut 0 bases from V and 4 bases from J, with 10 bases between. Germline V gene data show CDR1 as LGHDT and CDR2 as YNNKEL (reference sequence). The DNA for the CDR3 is TGTGCCAGCAGCCAAGATGGCAAAAGGAATCAGCCCCAGCATTTT. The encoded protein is CASSQDGKRNQPQHF.

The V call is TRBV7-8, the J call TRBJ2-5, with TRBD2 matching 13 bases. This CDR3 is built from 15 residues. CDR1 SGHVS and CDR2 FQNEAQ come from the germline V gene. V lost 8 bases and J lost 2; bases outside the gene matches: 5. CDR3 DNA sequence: TGTGCCAGCCAAGGACTAGCGGGGGTTCAAGAGACCCAGTACTTC. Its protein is CASQGLAGVQETQYF.

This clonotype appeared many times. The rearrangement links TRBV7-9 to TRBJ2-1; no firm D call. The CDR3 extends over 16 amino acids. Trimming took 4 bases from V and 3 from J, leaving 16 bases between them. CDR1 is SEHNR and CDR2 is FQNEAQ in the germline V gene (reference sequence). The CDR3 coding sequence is TGTGCCAGCAGCTCGAAGAGGCTAGACTTCTACAATGAGCAGTTCTTC. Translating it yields CASSSKRLDFYNEQFF.

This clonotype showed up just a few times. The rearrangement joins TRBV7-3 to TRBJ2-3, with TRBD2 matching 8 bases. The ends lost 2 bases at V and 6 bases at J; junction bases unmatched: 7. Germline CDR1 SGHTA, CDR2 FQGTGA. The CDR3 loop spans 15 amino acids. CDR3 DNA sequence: TGTGCCAGCAGCTTATTGGGACTAGTATCGGATACGCAGTATTTT. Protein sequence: CASSLLGLVSDTQYF.

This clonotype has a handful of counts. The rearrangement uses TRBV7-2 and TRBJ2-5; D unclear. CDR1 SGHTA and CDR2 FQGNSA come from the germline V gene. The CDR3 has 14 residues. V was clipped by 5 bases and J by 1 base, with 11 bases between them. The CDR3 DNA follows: TGTGCCAGCAGCATAAGGTGGGGCCAAGAGACCCAGTACTTC. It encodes CASSIRWGQETQYF.

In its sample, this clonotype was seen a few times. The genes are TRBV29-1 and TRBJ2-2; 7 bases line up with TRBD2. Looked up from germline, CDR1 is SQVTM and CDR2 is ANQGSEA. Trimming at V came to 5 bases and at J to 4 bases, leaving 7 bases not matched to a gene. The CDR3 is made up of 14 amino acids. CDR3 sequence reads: CSVRRRERTGELFF. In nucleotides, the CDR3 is TGCAGCGTTCGCAGGCGGGAGCGCACCGGGGAGCTGTTTTTT.

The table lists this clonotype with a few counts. The CDR3 here is CASSLIRGLAGVTDEQFF. CDR3 nucleotide sequence: TGTGCCAGCAGCTTAATTAGAGGGCTAGCGGGAGTGACGGATGAGCAGTTCTTC. The chain uses TRBV7-9 and TRBJ2-1; the match to TRBD2 covers 10 bases. The CDR3 is made up of 18 amino acids. Germline CDR1 is SEHNR and CDR2 is FQNEAQ (reference sequence). J was trimmed by 8 bases and V by 2 bases; bases with no gene match: 15.

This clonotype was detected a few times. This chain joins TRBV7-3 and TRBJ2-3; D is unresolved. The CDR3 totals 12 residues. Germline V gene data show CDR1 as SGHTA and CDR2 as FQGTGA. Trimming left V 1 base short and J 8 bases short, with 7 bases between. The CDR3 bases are TGTGCCAGCAGCTTAAGTCTGGGTACGCAGTATTTT. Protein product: CASSLSLGTQYF.

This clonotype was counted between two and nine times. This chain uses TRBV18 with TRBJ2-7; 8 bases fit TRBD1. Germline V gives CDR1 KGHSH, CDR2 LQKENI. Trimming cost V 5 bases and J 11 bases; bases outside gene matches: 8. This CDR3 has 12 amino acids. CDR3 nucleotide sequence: TGTGCCAGCTCAACGGACAGGGAGAATGAGTACTTC. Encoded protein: CASSTDRENEYF.

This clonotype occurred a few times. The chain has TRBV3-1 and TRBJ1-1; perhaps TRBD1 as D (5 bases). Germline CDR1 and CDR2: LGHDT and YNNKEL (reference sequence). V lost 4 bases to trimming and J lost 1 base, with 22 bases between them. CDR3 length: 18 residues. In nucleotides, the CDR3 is TGTGCCAGCAGCCCCGTTGTTCCAGGGATCGGGAGGAACACTGAAGCTTTCTTT. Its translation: CASSPVVPGIGRNTEAFF.